This T cell receptor beta chain derives from a study of T cell responses to AZD1222 COVID-19 vaccine. Sequencing was performed with immunoSEQ multiplex PCR; in TCRdb, only in-frame clones are kept and a portion is missing. Among just under 85,000 clones listed, about 83% were seen once. Remarks on this clone: Antigen specificity is unknown.

General study results and limits: Among those given AZD1222, only five or six were seropositive at baseline. Two doses of AZD1222 preceded a rise in Spike-specific TCR breadth and depth. Repertoires were collected only later (after the peak T cell response had occurred). Clonal diversity was possibly underestimated; the donors were predominantly white British and more often female.

The clonotype was recovered from an adult in good health. Sample: peripheral blood, taken on day 0 of AZD1222 vaccination.

For the CDR3, the DNA is TGTGCCAGCAGCCAACAGGTTTCGGACAATGAGCAGTTCTTC. Amino acid sequence: CASSQQVSDNEQFF. The chain employs TRBV27 and TRBJ2-1; possible D gene TRBD1, 5 bases. CDR3 length equals 14 residues. Germline V gives CDR1 MNHEY, CDR2 SMNVEV (reference sequence). The V end was cut by 6 bases, the J end by 5 bases, with 14 bases between.